The clone carrying this T cell receptor (beta chain) is a singleton in its sample. A read error may account for a junction end that differs from germline. This CDR3 comprises 13 residues. The germline V gene has CDR1 PRHDT and CDR2 FYEKMQ (reference sequence). Here immunoSEQ multiplex PCR was the method, and the copy in TCRdb shows in-frame clones only, minus some. The sample has 200,000 to 250,000 clones; 86% are singletons. This entry is derived from a study of blood T cell repertoires in COVID-19. This clonotype was sampled from a woman aged 40 to 50 with acute COVID-19. Sequences were obtained from PBMCs or T cells enriched from blood (not recorded which). The chain recombines TRBV13 with TRBJ1-2; 8 bases are a match to TRBD1. The CDR3 reads CASSLGQGHGYTF. CDR3 coding DNA: TGTGCCAGCAGCCTAGGACAGGGCCATGGCTACACCTTC.